Listed here are 2 T cell receptor beta chains from one sample, sequenced in a study of identical twins' blood T cells. One entry per CDR3 protein results from TCRdb running MiXCR on the 5' RACE reads. The sample shows 350,000 to 400,000 distinct CDR3 sequences, around 30% of them seen only once. Sequencing was carried out using PBMCs. Receptor source: a woman aged 18-49 years in good health.

The rearrangement joins TRBV19 to TRBJ2-3, with D tentatively TRBD1 (5 bases). Between the trimmed V and J ends, which lost 4 bases and 6 bases, there was a span of 17 bases. Germline V CDR1 and CDR2: LNHDA, SQIVND (reference sequence). The CDR3 length is 15 residues. The CDR3 reads CASSRQTQGVDTQYF. The CDR3 DNA follows: TGTGCCAGTAGTAGACAAACCCAGGGTGTGGATACGCAGTATTTT. The entire variable domain, with the rest obtained from reference TRBV19 and TRBJ2-3, is as follows: DGGITQSPKYLFRKEGQNVTLSCEQNLNHDAMYWYRQDPGQGLRLIYYSQIVNDFQKGDIAEGYSVSREKKESFPLTVTSAQKNPTAFYLCASSRQTQGVDTQYFGPGTRLTVL.

This clonotype was recorded at least ten times. The chain joins TRBV12-3 or TRBV12-4 to TRBJ1-1; D gene uncertain. The CDR3 loop spans 13 amino acids. The V gene lost 5 bases and the J gene lost 4 bases, with 11 bases spanning the gap. The CDR3 DNA sequence: TGTGCCAGCAGTCCCCGGACTGGCACTGAAGCTTTCTTT. The encoded protein is CASSPRTGTEAFF.